This TCR beta chain is from a study of blood T cell repertoires in COVID-19. Libraries were prepared by immunoSEQ multiplex PCR; TCRdb keeps only in-frame clonotypes and omits some of them. The table has roughly 480,000 clones, roughly nine tenths seen once; the top ten hold around 0.95%. Deletions cut 7 bases from V and 5 bases from J, with 17 bases between. Germline CDR1 and CDR2: SQVTM and ANQGSEA. This CDR3 has 13 amino acids. The sequence derives from a man aged 18-30 years with COVID-19, enrolled during active disease. The chain couples TRBV29-1 to TRBJ2-5, with a weak D call TRBD2 (7 bases). The sequenced material came from peripheral blood. The CDR3 is CSAPRGGHETQYF. The CDR3 coding sequence is TGCAGCGCACCGCGCGGGGGCCACGAGACCCAGTACTTC.